The 13 T cell receptor beta chains in this list originate from one sample, sequenced in a study of cytomegalovirus exposure and HLA in healthy donors (dated by TCRdb to about 2017). The library was prepared using the immunoSEQ multiplex PCR assay. A mixture of 60 forward primers for TCR Vbeta segments and 13 reverse primers for TCR Jbeta segments was used in the multiplex PCR. Not all clones reach the TCRdb copy of this immuneACCESS table, which keeps in-frame sequences only. Checked studies attribute under half of the gap to unresolved V genes and leave the rest unexplained. Across this sample there are under 150,000 clones, with over 75% seen only once. The leading ten clones occupy over 4.5% of the sample. Sequencing was done on a sample of PBMCs. Source of these receptors: a woman in her forties in good health and CMV-seropositive.

V is TRBV7-9 and J is TRBJ2-5; D may be TRBD2 (6 bases). V lost 4 bases and J lost 1, with 13 bases in between. The CDR3 has 15 amino acids. The germline CDR1 and CDR2 sequences are SEHNR and FQNEAQ (reference sequence). The CDR3, as DNA: TGTGCCAGCAGCTACCTAGGAGGGGTCCAAGAGACCCAGTACTTC. It codes for CASSYLGGVQETQYF.

This rearrangement joins TRBV29-1 to TRBJ2-2; D gene unclear. CDR3 length: 13 residues. Trimming cost V 4 bases and J 1 base, with 7 bases left between them. Per the germline V gene, CDR1 is SQVTM and CDR2 is ANQGSEA. The CDR3 spells CSVGQLNTGELFF. The CDR3 DNA reads TGCAGCGTTGGCCAGTTGAACACCGGGGAGCTGTTTTTT.

As concerns this clone: Other DNA sequences from this sample encode an identical CDR3 as well. This sequence joins TRBV5-1 and TRBJ2-1, with 14 nucleotides matching TRBD2. CDR3 size: 16 residues. The trim removed 4 bases at V and 4 bases at J, leaving 4 bases unmatched. Germline lookup yields CDR1 SGHRS and CDR2 YFSETQ. The CDR3 region has the DNA TGCGCCAGCAGCAGGACTAGCGGGGGGTCTTACAATGAGCAGTTCTTC. This codes for CASSRTSGGSYNEQFF.

This sequence joins TRBV6-5 and TRBJ1-5, with D hard to call. This CDR3 has 16 amino acids. Germline-derived CDR1 and CDR2 are MNHEY and SVGAGI. V was pared by 0 bases and J by 0 bases, with 9 bases between. CDR3 sequence (DNA): TGTGCCAGCAGTTACTCGCCGTTAGATAGCAATCAGCCCCAGCATTTT. This codes for CASSYSPLDSNQPQHF.

This rearrangement joins TRBV9 to TRBJ1-5; no firm D call. Trimming removed 4 bases from V and 3 bases from J, with 14 bases in between. Germline values: CDR1 SGDLS, CDR2 YYNGEE. The CDR3 is 15 amino acids. CDR3 residues: CASSPWERDNQPQHF. For the CDR3, the DNA is TGTGCCAGCAGCCCTTGGGAGAGGGACAATCAGCCCCAGCATTTT.

This clone was detected a few times. This chain uses TRBV7-2 with TRBJ1-4; possibly TRBD1 for D (6 bases). Trimming left V 4 bases short and J 14 bases short, with 14 bases between. CDR1 is SGHTA and CDR2 is FQGNSA in the germline V gene. The CDR3 has 12 residues. Here the CDR3 reads CASSSERQALFF. The CDR3 DNA follows: TGTGCCAGCAGCTCCGAGAGACAGGCTCTGTTTTTT.

This chain links TRBV25-1 with TRBJ2-7, with 9 nucleotides matching TRBD1. V lost 4 bases to trimming and J lost 6 bases; unmatched junction nucleotides: 7. Germline-derived CDR1 and CDR2 are MGHDK and SYGVNS. CDR3 length equals 14 residues. The CDR3 coding sequence is TGTGCCAGCAGTGTCCGGGACAGGGTATTCGAGCAGTACTTC. It is translated as CASSVRDRVFEQYF.

This clone has just one count. V usage is TRBV5-6 and J usage is TRBJ2-1; 10 nucleotides align to TRBD2. CDR1 and CDR2 from the germline V gene are SGHDT and YYEEEE. With V trimmed by 4 bases and J by 12 bases, 7 bases remained unmatched. CDR3 length: 13 amino acids. The CDR3 DNA sequence: TGTGCCAGCAGCCGGGAAGCGGGAGGGACGCAGTTCTTC. It translates to CASSREAGGTQFF.

The chain joins TRBV25-1 to TRBJ1-2; D uncertain. Germline CDR1 and CDR2: MGHDK and SYGVNS. The CDR3 runs 11 residues. V dropped 3 bases and J dropped 9 bases, with 8 bases sitting between them. CDR3 nucleotides: TGTGCCAGCAGTGACCCCTGTAGCTACACCTTC. Its protein is CASSDPCSYTF.

The V and J genes are TRBV10-3 and TRBJ2-1, with TRBD1 as a possible D gene (6 bases). Looked up from germline, CDR1 is ENHRY and CDR2 is SYGVKD. This CDR3 is built from 13 residues. V was cut by 4 bases and J by 5 bases, with 9 bases left in between. The chain's CDR3 is CAISVPGDNEQFF. In DNA form, the CDR3 reads TGTGCCATCAGTGTACCAGGGGACAATGAGCAGTTCTTC.

The V gene is TRBV7-2, the J gene TRBJ1-2; D unclear. Looked up from germline, CDR1 is SGHTA and CDR2 is FQGNSA. The V gene lost 2 bases and the J gene lost 0 bases, with 10 bases spanning the gap. CDR3 length: 15 residues. The CDR3 region has the DNA TGTGCCAGCAGCTTACTCAGGAGGCCTAACTATGGCTACACCTTC. Protein product: CASSLLRRPNYGYTF.

The V gene is TRBV6-4, the J gene TRBJ2-1; TRBD1 is a possible D gene (6 bases). Germline loops: CDR1 MRHNA, CDR2 SNTAGT. Trimming took off 2 bases at V and 3 bases at J, with 11 bases between the two ends. The CDR3 contains 15 residues. The CDR3 sequence: CASSDAGTHYNEQFF. The DNA for the CDR3 is TGTGCCAGCAGTGACGCCGGGACACACTACAATGAGCAGTTCTTC.

The gene calls are TRBV27 and TRBJ1-6; D unresolved. The germline V and J ends were trimmed by 1 base and 1 base, with 14 bases remaining between them. Per germline, CDR1 MNHEY and CDR2 SMNVEV (reference sequence). The CDR3 has 18 amino acids. The CDR3 region is CASSLLGRSGSYNSPLHF. The CDR3 DNA reads as TGTGCCAGCAGTTTATTGGGCAGGAGCGGATCCTATAATTCACCCCTCCACTTT.